The T cell receptor (beta chain) under discussion was sequenced for a study of blood T cell repertoires in COVID-19. The CDR3 consists of 14 residues. CDR1 and CDR2 (germline): LNHDA, SQIVND (reference sequence). V gave up 6 bases and J gave up 10 bases; unmatched junction bases: 6. TCRdb's copy holds only in-frame clones and misses some; the assay was immunoSEQ multiplex PCR. Of 70,000 to 100,000 clones listed, 75% to 90% were seen once; the top ten hold about an eighth. Specimen: peripheral blood. The chain has TRBV19 and TRBJ1-6; 10 positions agree with TRBD1. The source is a human donor in a cohort sampled during active COVID-19. The CDR3 bases are TGTGCCAGTAGCAGACGGGACAGGGGCTCACCCCTCCACTTT. It is translated as CASSRRDRGSPLHF.